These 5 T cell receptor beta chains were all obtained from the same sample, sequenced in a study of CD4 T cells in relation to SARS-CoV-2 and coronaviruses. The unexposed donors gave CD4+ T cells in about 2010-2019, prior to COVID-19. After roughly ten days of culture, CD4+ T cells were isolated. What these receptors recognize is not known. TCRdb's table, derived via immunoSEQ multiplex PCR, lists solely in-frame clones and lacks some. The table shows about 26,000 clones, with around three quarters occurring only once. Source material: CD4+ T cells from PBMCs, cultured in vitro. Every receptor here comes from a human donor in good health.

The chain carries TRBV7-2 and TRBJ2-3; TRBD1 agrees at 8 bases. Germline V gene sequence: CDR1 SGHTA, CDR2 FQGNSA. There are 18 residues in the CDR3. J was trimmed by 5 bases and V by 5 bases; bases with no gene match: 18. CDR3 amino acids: CASSPGARGQVLGDTQYF. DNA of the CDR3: TGTGCCAGCAGCCCTGGAGCCAGGGGACAGGTTTTAGGAGATACGCAGTATTTT.

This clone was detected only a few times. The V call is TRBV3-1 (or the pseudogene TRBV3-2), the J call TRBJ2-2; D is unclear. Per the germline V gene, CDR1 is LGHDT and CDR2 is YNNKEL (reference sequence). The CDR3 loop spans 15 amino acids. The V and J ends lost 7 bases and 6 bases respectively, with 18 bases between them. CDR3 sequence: CASTHRFGIAGELFF. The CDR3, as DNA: TGTGCCAGCACCCATCGATTCGGAATCGCCGGGGAGCTGTTTTTT.

The CDR3 loop reads CASSAAPSESSYNEQFF. DNA for the CDR3: TGTGCCAGCAGTGCAGCCCCTAGCGAGAGCTCCTACAATGAGCAGTTCTTC. This chain uses TRBV6-2 or TRBV6-3 with TRBJ2-1, with a tentative D call TRBD2 (6 bases). Germline V gene lookup returns CDR1 MNHEY and CDR2 SVGEGT. V lost 5 bases and J lost 0, with 17 bases in between. The CDR3 has 17 residues.

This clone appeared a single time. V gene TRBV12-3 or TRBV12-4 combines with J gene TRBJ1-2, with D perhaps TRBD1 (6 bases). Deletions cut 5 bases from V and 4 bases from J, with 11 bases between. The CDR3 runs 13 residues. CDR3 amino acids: CASSEGVGYGYTF. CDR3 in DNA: TGTGCCAGCAGTGAGGGGGTTGGCTATGGCTACACCTTC.

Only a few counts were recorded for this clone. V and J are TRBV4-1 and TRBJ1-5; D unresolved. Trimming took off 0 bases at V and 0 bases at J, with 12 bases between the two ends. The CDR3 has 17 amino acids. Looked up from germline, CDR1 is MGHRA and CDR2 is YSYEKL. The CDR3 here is CASSQDVPGNSNQPQHF. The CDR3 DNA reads TGCGCCAGCAGCCAAGATGTGCCGGGGAATAGCAATCAGCCCCAGCATTTT.